This TCR beta chain came from a study of blood T cell repertoires in COVID-19. The wider study: Sites in the United States, Italy and Spain provided acute and convalescent COVID-19 samples. Sources were T cells, B-cell-depleted T cells, or PBMCs; the material itself was cDNA or gDNA.

Trimming shortened V by 2 bases and J by 2 bases, and 6 bases separated the two germline ends. The CDR3 totals 13 residues. Germline CDR1 reads MNHEY; CDR2 reads SVGAGI. This clone occurred once. Methods used by the authors: Using reference gene primer amplification, nucleated cell counts were estimated. The table came from immunoSEQ multiplex PCR; TCRdb's copy has only in-frame clones and leaves some out. D and trimming come from the DNA, and the V and J calls and clone size come from that table. Of around 310,000 clones in the sample, approximately 87% were seen once. The J gene is TRBJ1-1, the V gene TRBV6-5; D not certain. What was sequenced was peripheral blood. The sequence came from a woman aged 45-60 years with active or convalescent COVID-19. CDR3 sequence reads: CASSYEHNTEAFF. CDR3 nucleotide sequence: TGTGCCAGCAGTTACGAGCACAACACTGAAGCTTTCTTT.